This TCR beta chain was recovered during a study of blood T cell repertoires in COVID-19. Method: immunoSEQ multiplex PCR; TCRdb's copy keeps in-frame clones and lacks some. The sample shows hundreds of thousands of clones, about 83% of them seen only once. The CDR3 consists of 14 residues. V gave up 6 bases and J gave up 0 bases; unmatched junction bases: 3. Germline V gene lookup returns CDR1 MNHEY and CDR2 SVGEGT. Sequences were obtained from PBMCs or T cells enriched from blood (not recorded which). The chain has TRBV6-2 or TRBV6-3 and TRBJ2-3; 7 bases are shared with TRBD2. The receptor comes from a woman in her fifties or sixties who had recovered from COVID-19. The CDR3 is CASSRGVSTDTQYF. The DNA of the CDR3 is TGTGCCAGCAGCCGGGGGGTCAGCACAGATACGCAGTATTTT.